Shown below are 25 T cell receptor beta chains from a single sample sequenced in a study of blood T cell repertoires in COVID-19. Sequencing was performed with immunoSEQ multiplex PCR; in TCRdb, only in-frame clones are kept and a portion is missing. The data contain over 200,000 clones, around 90% of them singletons. The sequenced material came from peripheral blood. These receptors were collected from a person aged 18 to 30 with COVID-19, enrolled during active disease.

This chain joins TRBV11-2 and TRBJ1-1, with a tentative D call TRBD1 (6 bases). The CDR3 contains 15 residues. The V end was cut by 5 bases, the J end by 0 bases, with 13 bases between. Germline V gene data show CDR1 as SGHAT and CDR2 as FQNNGV. The CDR3 DNA reads TGTGCCAGCAGCGGGGGCGCGTACATGAACACTGAAGCTTTCTTT. This translates into CASSGGAYMNTEAFF.

V usage is TRBV9 and J usage is TRBJ1-3; a weak D match, TRBD1 (5 bases). CDR1 and CDR2 from the germline V gene are SGDLS and YYNGEE. V shed 1 base and J shed 4 bases, with 12 bases lying between them. The CDR3 contains 15 residues. The CDR3 reads CASSVHAGVGNTIYF. The DNA for the CDR3 is TGTGCCAGCAGCGTACATGCGGGGGTCGGAAACACCATATATTTT.

The chain has TRBV5-5 and TRBJ2-7; 9 nucleotides align to TRBD2. Germline CDR1 SGHKS, CDR2 YYEKEE (reference sequence). The V segment lost 0 bases and the J segment 3 bases; nucleotides outside the gene matches: 1. CDR3 size: 14 residues. Here the CDR3 reads CASSLASGNYEQYF. The DNA for the CDR3 is TGTGCCAGCAGCTTGGCTAGCGGGAACTACGAGCAGTACTTC.

The chain is built from TRBV12-5 and TRBJ2-5; D perhaps matches TRBD2 (5 bases). This CDR3 spans 15 amino acids. Germline CDR1 is LGHNT and CDR2 is FRNRAP. Between the trimmed V and J ends, which lost 1 base and 9 bases, there was a span of 18 bases. DNA of the CDR3: TGTGCTAGTGGTTTGGCTAGCAGAGGGAAGAGACCCCAGTACTTC. It encodes CASGLASRGKRPQYF.

The chain couples TRBV27 to TRBJ1-1; possibly TRBD1 for D (6 bases). This CDR3 is 13 amino acids long. From germline, CDR1 is MNHEY and CDR2 SMNVEV (reference sequence). V dropped 5 bases and J dropped 3 bases, with 10 bases sitting between them. CDR3 amino acids: CASSPTGYTEAFF. CDR3 nucleotide sequence: TGTGCCAGCAGTCCCACAGGGTACACTGAAGCTTTCTTT.

The chain uses TRBV2 and TRBJ2-7; D is ambiguous. Germline values: CDR1 SNHLY, CDR2 FYNNEI. V was cut by 7 bases and J by 2 bases, with 9 bases left in between. This CDR3 is 12 amino acids long. The CDR3 DNA reads TGTGCCAGCATGACATCTACCTACGAGCAGTACTTC. It translates to CASMTSTYEQYF.

The V and J genes are TRBV4-2 and TRBJ1-4; TRBD1 matches at 8 bases. V lost 4 bases, J lost 7 bases, and 8 bases stayed unmatched. CDR1 and CDR2 (germline): LGHNA, YNFKEQ. There are 15 residues in the CDR3. The chain's CDR3 is CASSRPTGAFEKLFF. As DNA, the CDR3 is TGTGCCAGCAGCCGACCGACAGGGGCGTTTGAAAAACTGTTTTTT.

This clone was seen once. The chain joins TRBV6-5 to TRBJ2-5, with a weak D call TRBD1 (6 bases). CDR3 size: 14 residues. Trimming stripped 6 bases from V and 4 bases from J, with 15 bases between. In germline, CDR1 is MNHEY, CDR2 SVGAGI. The CDR3 bases are TGTGCCAGCAGACAGCCAGGGGCTGGAGAGACCCAGTACTTC. Translation: CASRQPGAGETQYF.

The chain couples TRBV7-9 to TRBJ1-1; D unresolved. CDR3 size: 13 residues. The V and J ends lost 2 bases and 6 bases respectively, with 10 bases between them. Germline lookup yields CDR1 SEHNR and CDR2 FQNEAQ (reference sequence). CDR3 amino acids: CASSLFIQAEAFF. As DNA, the CDR3 is TGTGCCAGCAGCTTATTTATTCAGGCTGAAGCTTTCTTT.

V gene TRBV19 combines with J gene TRBJ1-3; 9 nucleotides line up with TRBD1. This CDR3 comprises 17 residues. Germline V lookup: CDR1 LNHDA, CDR2 SQIVND (reference sequence). J gave up 4 bases and V 3 bases, and 10 bases lay outside the gene matches. The chain's CDR3 is CASSMGDREVPGNTIYF. The CDR3 DNA is TGTGCCAGTAGTATGGGGGACAGGGAAGTTCCCGGAAACACCATATATTTT. Using reference TRBV19 and TRBJ1-3 for the parts outside the CDR3, the full variable domain is DGGITQSPKYLFRKEGQNVTLSCEQNLNHDAMYWYRQDPGQGLRLIYYSQIVNDFQKGDIAEGYSVSREKKESFPLTVTSAQKNPTAFYLCASSMGDREVPGNTIYFGEGSWLTVV.

V and J are TRBV10-3 and TRBJ1-3; D is perhaps TRBD1 (5 bases). The germline gives CDR1 ENHRY, CDR2 SYGVKD. Trimming cost V 10 bases and J 2 bases, with 15 bases left between them. There are 14 residues in the CDR3. As DNA, the CDR3 is TGTGCCACCCAAGCGGGGGTCCCTGGAAACACCATATATTTT. Translation: CATQAGVPGNTIYF.

In nucleotides, the CDR3 is TGTGCCAGCAGCCCACCCCGCACGGGATCAACTAATGAAAAACTGTTTTTT. As protein: CASSPPRTGSTNEKLFF. The rearrangement uses TRBV7-9 and TRBJ1-4; no reliable D call. CDR1 is SEHNR and CDR2 is FQNEAQ in the germline V gene (reference sequence). The CDR3 is made up of 17 amino acids. V was pared by 5 bases and J by 0 bases, with 16 bases between.

V usage is TRBV4-3 and J usage is TRBJ2-5; possible D gene TRBD1, 5 bases. CDR3 length equals 16 residues. CDR1 and CDR2 (germline): LGHNA, YSLEER. The V and J ends lost 4 bases and 5 bases respectively, with 20 bases between them. The CDR3 DNA is TGCGCCAGCAGCCCCTCGGACAATTTTAATCTGGAGACCCAGTACTTC. Protein: CASSPSDNFNLETQYF.

The chain carries TRBV28 and TRBJ2-7, with 10 bases fitting TRBD1. Per germline, CDR1 MDHEN and CDR2 SYDVKM. CDR3 length: 13 residues. V trimming: 8 bases; J trimming: 4 bases; junction bases outside the gene matches: 5. CDR3 region: CASRGQGVYEQYF. CDR3 sequence (DNA): TGTGCCAGCCGAGGACAGGGGGTATACGAGCAGTACTTC.

This chain links TRBV5-4 with TRBJ2-3; TRBD2 matches 10 bases. CDR3 length equals 18 residues. Trimming at V came to 4 bases and at J to 3 bases, leaving 14 bases not matched to a gene. CDR1 is SGHNT and CDR2 is YYREEE in the germline V gene (reference sequence). The CDR3, as DNA: TGTGCCAGCAGCCCGAGGCTAGCGGGAGTGGGGGGTACAGATACGCAGTATTTT. Translating it yields CASSPRLAGVGGTDTQYF.

This chain connects TRBV12-5 to TRBJ2-5, with 10 nucleotides matching TRBD2. Losses at the gene ends were 5 bases for V and 4 bases for J; bases not matched to a gene: 13. The CDR3 runs to 17 residues. Germline CDR1 LGHNT, CDR2 FRNRAP. This chain's CDR3 is CASGQREGLRGSETQYF. As DNA, the CDR3 is TGTGCTAGTGGTCAGCGGGAGGGGCTGAGGGGGTCAGAGACCCAGTACTTC.

The chain couples TRBV27 to TRBJ2-3; TRBD2 matches 9 bases. After removal of 7 bases from V and 5 bases from J, the junction contained 13 bases not matched to a gene. This CDR3 region has 16 residues. Germline lookup yields CDR1 MNHEY and CDR2 SMNVEV (reference sequence). The DNA for the CDR3 is TGTGCCAGCAAGTGGCGGCGGGAGGGGAGGGGAGATACGCAGTATTTT. Translated: CASKWRREGRGDTQYF.

The chain combines TRBV4-3 with TRBJ2-3, with 10 bases identical to TRBD2. J was trimmed by 3 bases and V by 6 bases; bases with no gene match: 9. Per the germline V gene, CDR1 is LGHNA and CDR2 is YSLEER. The CDR3 consists of 16 residues. CDR3 DNA: TGCGCCAGCAGAGCGGGAGGGCCCGTGAATACAGATACGCAGTATTTT. As protein: CASRAGGPVNTDTQYF.

This chain uses TRBV5-1 with TRBJ1-4; tentatively, D is TRBD1 (5 bases). This CDR3 has 13 amino acids. Deletions cut 4 bases from V and 2 bases from J, with 6 bases between. Germline V gene data show CDR1 as SGHRS and CDR2 as YFSETQ. Here the CDR3 reads CASSRGTNEKLFF. DNA for the CDR3: TGCGCCAGCAGCCGGGGGACTAATGAAAAACTGTTTTTT.

The chain employs TRBV5-1 and TRBJ2-6, with D possibly being TRBD1 (5 bases). The CDR3 length is 18 residues. The germline CDR1 and CDR2 sequences are SGHRS and YFSETQ. Trimming pared 0 bases from V and 4 bases from J, leaving 17 bases between. The CDR3 nucleotides read TGCGCCAGCAGCTTGGCCGAATTAGGTGGGGCCGGGGCCAACGTCCTGACTTTC. Translated: CASSLAELGGAGANVLTF. The full variable domain, with the rest looked up from reference TRBV5-1 and TRBJ2-6, is KAGVTQTPRYLIKTRGQQVTLSCSPISGHRSVSWYQQTPGQGLQFLFEYFSETQRNKGNFPGRFSGRQFSNSRSEMNVSTLELGDSALYLCASSLAELGGAGANVLTFGAGSRLTVL.

This chain joins TRBV6-5 and TRBJ2-5; the match to TRBD2 covers 9 bases. This CDR3 is 15 amino acids long. CDR1 is MNHEY, CDR2 SVGAGI, per germline. The V and J ends lost 7 bases and 2 bases, in that order; junction bases with no gene match: 8. CDR3 amino acids: CASKRLAGSQETQYF. CDR3 nucleotide sequence: TGTGCCAGCAAACGGCTAGCGGGGTCACAAGAGACCCAGTACTTC.

The gene calls are TRBV11-2 and TRBJ2-3; 7 bases align to TRBD1. The CDR3 contains 18 residues. The germline V gene has CDR1 SGHAT and CDR2 FQNNGV. V was clipped by 5 bases and J by 1 base; unmatched bases: 15. In nucleotides, the CDR3 is TGTGCCAGCAGCATCGGACAGGTTCCTGCTTTGGGCACAGATACGCAGTATTTT. Translated: CASSIGQVPALGTDTQYF.

The DNA for the CDR3 is TGTGCCAGCAGCCCCCGGAGTGGAGGGACCCACAATGAGCAGTTCTTC. Protein: CASSPRSGGTHNEQFF. V gene TRBV3-1 (or the pseudogene TRBV3-2) combines with J gene TRBJ2-1, with TRBD2 as a possible D gene (6 bases). Trimming pared 4 bases from V and 5 bases from J, leaving 18 bases between. Germline CDR1 and CDR2: LGHDT and YNNKEL (reference sequence). The CDR3 runs to 16 residues.

Comments on this clone: Other DNA sequences in this specimen translate into the identical CDR3. The CDR3 nucleotides are TGTGCCAGTAGTATCGGCGGCTTGAACACTGAAGCTTTCTTT. Its protein product is CASSIGGLNTEAFF. This rearrangement joins TRBV19 to TRBJ1-1; D is undetermined. V was pared by 3 bases and J by 0 bases, with 8 bases between. This CDR3 is built from 14 residues. Germline CDR1 LNHDA, CDR2 SQIVND (reference sequence).

The rearrangement links TRBV13 to TRBJ1-1, with D perhaps TRBD1 (6 bases). Germline values: CDR1 PRHDT, CDR2 FYEKMQ (reference sequence). The length of the CDR3 is 16 residues. Trimming cost V 0 bases and J 1 base, with 12 bases left between them. Written as DNA, the CDR3 is TGTGCCAGCAGCTTAGGACCAGTAGGGGGGAACACTGAAGCTTTCTTT. This translates into CASSLGPVGGNTEAFF. The full variable domain, in which reference TRBV13 and TRBJ1-1 provide the parts outside the CDR3, is AAGVIQSPRHLIKEKRETATLKCYPIPRHDTVYWYQQGPGQDPQFLISFYEKMQSDKGSIPDRFSAQQFSDYHSELNMSSLELGDSALYFCASSLGPVGGNTEAFFGQGTRLTVV.